This TCR beta chain was identified in a study of T cells in narcolepsy. Study conclusions and caveats: Some memory CD4+ repertoires had no autoreactive clone sequences.

Sequencing was performed with immunoSEQ multiplex PCR; in TCRdb, only in-frame clones are kept and a portion is missing. In the table there are just under 30,000 clones, around 87% of which are singletons. Germline trimming cut 6 bases from V and 0 bases from J; bases unmatched to any gene: 11. This CDR3 is 17 amino acids long. The germline V gene encodes CDR1 KGHSH and CDR2 LQKENI. Notes on this clone: Its antigen is not identified.

The source material was memory (CD45RA-) CD4+ T cells from blood. This rearrangement joins TRBV18 to TRBJ2-3, with 8 bases lining up with TRBD2. The source is a human donor in good health. The CDR3 nucleotides read TGTGCCAGCTCCGGGAGGGAGACTGCGGTAAGCACAGATACGCAGTATTTT. Encoded protein: CASSGRETAVSTDTQYF.